The TCR beta chain under discussion was sequenced for a study of the immune and genomic landscape of osteosarcoma. Study overall: Patients had high-grade osteosarcoma, aged about 5-90 at diagnosis. Localized disease at presentation in approximately 80%; over 45% were male.

CDR3 length equals 12 residues. The germline V gene encodes CDR1 SGHNT and CDR2 YENEEA. V was trimmed by 5 bases and J by 10 bases, leaving 14 bases between them. Osteosarcoma specimens were post-treatment primary, local recurrence and metastasis tumors from poor-prognosis patients. Repertoires were generated with immunoSEQ multiplex PCR, while TCRdb's copy carries only in-frame clones and drops some. In the table there are 4,600 or so clones, roughly 77% of which are singletons. This rearrangement joins TRBV11-3 to TRBJ2-5, with D unclear. This clonotype was obtained from a human donor with osteosarcoma. The source material was osteosarcoma tumor tissue from the femur. The CDR3 protein is CASSPGQGIQYF. CDR3 bases: TGTGCCAGCAGCCCGGGCCAAGGTATCCAGTACTTC.